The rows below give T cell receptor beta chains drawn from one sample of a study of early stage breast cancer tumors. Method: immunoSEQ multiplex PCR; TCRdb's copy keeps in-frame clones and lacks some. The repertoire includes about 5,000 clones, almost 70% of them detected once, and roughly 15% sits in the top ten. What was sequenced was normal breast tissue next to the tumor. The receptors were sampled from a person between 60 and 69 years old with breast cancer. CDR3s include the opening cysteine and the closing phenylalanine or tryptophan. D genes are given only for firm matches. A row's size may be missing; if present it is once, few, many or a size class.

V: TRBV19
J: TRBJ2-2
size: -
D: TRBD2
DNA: TGTGCCAGTAGGACTAGCGGGAGAGTTGACACCGGGGAGCTGTTTTTT
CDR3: CASRTSGRVDTGELFF

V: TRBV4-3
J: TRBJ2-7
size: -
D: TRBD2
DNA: TGCGCCAGCAGCCAAGATTTCGGACGGGGGGACGAGCAGTACTTC
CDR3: CASSQDFGRGDEQYF

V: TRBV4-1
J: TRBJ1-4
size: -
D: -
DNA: TGCGCCAGCAGCCCAGACTCGGGAAGGGTAGTTGAAAAACTGTTTTTT
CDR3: CASSPDSGRVVEKLFF

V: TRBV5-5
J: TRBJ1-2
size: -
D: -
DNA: TGTGCCAGCAGCTTGGCCGGGGGGATGGGCTACACCTTC
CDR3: CASSLAGGMGYTF

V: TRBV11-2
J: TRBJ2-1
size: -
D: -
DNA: TGTGCCAGCAGCTTACTCAGGGCCCATGAGCAGTTCTTC
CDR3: CASSLLRAHEQFF

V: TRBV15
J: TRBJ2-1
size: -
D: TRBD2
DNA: TGTGCCACCAGCATCCGTAGCGGGCTCTCCTACAATGAGCAGTTCTTC
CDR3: CATSIRSGLSYNEQFF

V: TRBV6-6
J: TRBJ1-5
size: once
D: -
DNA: TGTGCCAGCAAGGGGGGTCAGCAGCCCCAGCATTTT
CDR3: CASKGGQQPQHF

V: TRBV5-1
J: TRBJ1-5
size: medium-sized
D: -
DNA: TGCGCCAGCAGCTTGGAAGGAGGGTGGAATCAGCCCCAGCATTTT
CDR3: CASSLEGGWNQPQHF

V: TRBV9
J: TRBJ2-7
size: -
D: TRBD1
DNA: TGTGCCAGCAGCGTAGAGGGACAGGGGGCAGGGGAGCAGTACTTC
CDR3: CASSVEGQGAGEQYF

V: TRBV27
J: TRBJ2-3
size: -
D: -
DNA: TGTGCCAGCAGGTCGGGGATCAGCACAGATACGCAGTATTTT
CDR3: CASRSGISTDTQYF

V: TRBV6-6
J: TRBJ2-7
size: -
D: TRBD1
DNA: TGTGCCAGCAGAACCGGGACAGGGGAGCAGTACTTC
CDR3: CASRTGTGEQYF

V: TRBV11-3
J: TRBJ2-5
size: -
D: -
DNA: TGTGCCAGCGGTTGGGACGCCCGCAGTTCCCAGTACTTC
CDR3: CASGWDARSSQYF

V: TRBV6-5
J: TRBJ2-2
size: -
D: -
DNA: TGTGCCAGCAGCCCGACGCCGGGCCACCGTGGGGAGCTGTTTTTT
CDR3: CASSPTPGHRGELFF

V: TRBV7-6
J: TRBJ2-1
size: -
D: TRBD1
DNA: TGTGCCAGCAGTCACAGGGGTAATGAGCAGTTCTTC
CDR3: CASSHRGNEQFF

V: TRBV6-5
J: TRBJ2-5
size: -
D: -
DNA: TGTGCCAGCCAGGGGACAGAGACCCAGTACTTC
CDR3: CASQGTETQYF

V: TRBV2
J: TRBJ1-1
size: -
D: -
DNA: TGTGCCAGCAGTGTGGGACTGAACACTGAAGCTTTCTTT
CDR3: CASSVGLNTEAFF

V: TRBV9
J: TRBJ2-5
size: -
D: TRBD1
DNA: TGTGCCAGCAGCCGGGACAGACAAGAGACCCAGTACTTC
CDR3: CASSRDRQETQYF

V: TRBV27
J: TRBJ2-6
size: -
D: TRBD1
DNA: TGTGCCAGCAGTAAAAAATCTCCGACAGGGGGGAGCTCTGGGGCCAACGTCCTGACTTTC
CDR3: CASSKKSPTGGSSGANVLTF

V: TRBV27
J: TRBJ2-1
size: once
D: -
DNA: TGTGCCAGCAGAACGGGCTACAATGAGCAGTTCTTC
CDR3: CASRTGYNEQFF

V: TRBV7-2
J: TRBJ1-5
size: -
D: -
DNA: TGTGCCAGCAGCGAACAGGGCGGGAGCAATCAGCCCCAGCATTTT
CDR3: CASSEQGGSNQPQHF

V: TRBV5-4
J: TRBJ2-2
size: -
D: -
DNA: TGTGCCAGCAGCGGGGGTGAGGCAGGGGCTTTTAACACCGGGGAGCTGTTTTTT
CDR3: CASSGGEAGAFNTGELFF

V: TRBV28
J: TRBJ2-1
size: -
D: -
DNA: TGTGCCACCGAGGGGGCCAGGATTAGCGGAGGTGAGCAGTTCTTC
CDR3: CATEGARISGGEQFF

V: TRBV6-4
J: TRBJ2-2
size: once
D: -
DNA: TGTGCCAGCAGCACCAGCTTGACCGGGGAGCTGTTTTTT
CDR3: CASSTSLTGELFF

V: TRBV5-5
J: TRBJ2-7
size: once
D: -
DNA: TGTGCCAGCAGCTTGGGGGCAAACGAGCAGTACTTC
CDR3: CASSLGANEQYF

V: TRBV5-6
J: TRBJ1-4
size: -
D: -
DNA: TGTGCCAGCAGCCTGTTTCTGACAGCTCTTCCTAATGAAAAACTGTTTTTT
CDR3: CASSLFLTALPNEKLFF

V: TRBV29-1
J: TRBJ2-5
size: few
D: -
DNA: TGCAGCGTTAAAAAGCAGGGAAACCAAGAGACCCAGTACTTC
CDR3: CSVKKQGNQETQYF

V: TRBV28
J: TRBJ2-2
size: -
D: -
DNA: TGTGCCAGCACCACCCCCGGGGCAGGCCGGTTTGAGCTGTTTTTT
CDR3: CASTTPGAGRFELFF

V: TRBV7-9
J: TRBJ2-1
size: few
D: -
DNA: TGTGCCAGCTCATTAGGGGGTATCAATGAGCAGTTCTTC
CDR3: CASSLGGINEQFF

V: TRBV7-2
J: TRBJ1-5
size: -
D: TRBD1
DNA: TGTGCCAGCAGCTTAAAGGGGACAGGGGGCAGACAGCCCCAGCATTTT
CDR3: CASSLKGTGGRQPQHF

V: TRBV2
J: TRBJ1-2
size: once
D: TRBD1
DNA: TGTGCCAGCACCTACGCCGGGACAGACTATGGCTACACCTTC
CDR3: CASTYAGTDYGYTF

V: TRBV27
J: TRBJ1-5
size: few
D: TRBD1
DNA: TGTGCCAGCAGTTCACCCAGGGGGGGGGCCGGGAATCAGCCCCAGCATTTT
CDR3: CASSSPRGGAGNQPQHF

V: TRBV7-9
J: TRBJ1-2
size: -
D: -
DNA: TGTGCCAGCAGCTTATACGTGGACGCTAACTATGGCTACACCTTC
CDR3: CASSLYVDANYGYTF

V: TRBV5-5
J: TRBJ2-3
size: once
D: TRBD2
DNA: TGTGCCAGCAGCTTGGATCTGATTAGCGGGGTAACAGATACGCAGTATTTT
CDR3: CASSLDLISGVTDTQYF

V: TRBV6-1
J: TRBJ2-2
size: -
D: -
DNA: TGTGCCAGCATACCCAACGACACCGGGGAGCTGTTTTTT
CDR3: CASIPNDTGELFF

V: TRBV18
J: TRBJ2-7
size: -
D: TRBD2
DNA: TGTGCCAGCTCACAGAACGGGGGGGCCACCTACGAGCAGTACTTC
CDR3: CASSQNGGATYEQYF

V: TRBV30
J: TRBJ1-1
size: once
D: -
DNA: TGTGCCTGGAGTGTCGGGAGGGGCAGGGTGAACACTGAAGCTTTCTTT
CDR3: CAWSVGRGRVNTEAFF

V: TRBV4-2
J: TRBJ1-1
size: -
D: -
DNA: TGTGCCAGCAGCCAAGAAGGGACTGGGACTGAAGCTTTCTTT
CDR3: CASSQEGTGTEAFF

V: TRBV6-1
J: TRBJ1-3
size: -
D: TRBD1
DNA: TGTGCCAGCAATAAAGAGACAGGGGCTGGAAACACCATATATTTT
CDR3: CASNKETGAGNTIYF

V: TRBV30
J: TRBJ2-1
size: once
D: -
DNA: TGTGCCTGGAGTCTAGGGGGGTACAATGAGCAGTTCTTC
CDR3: CAWSLGGYNEQFF

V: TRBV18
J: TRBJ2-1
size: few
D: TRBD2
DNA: TGTGCCAGCTCACCTTTACTAGCGGGAGTTCGAAATGAGCAGTTCTTC
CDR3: CASSPLLAGVRNEQFF

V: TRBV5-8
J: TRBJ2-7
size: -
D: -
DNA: TGTGCCAGCAGCGAGGGCTCCCCCTACGAGCAGTACTTC
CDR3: CASSEGSPYEQYF

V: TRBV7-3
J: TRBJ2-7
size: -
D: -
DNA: TGTGCCAGCAGGAAACCCCTGGAGGGGTCTAGTAATTCCTACGAGCAGTACTTC
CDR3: CASRKPLEGSSNSYEQYF

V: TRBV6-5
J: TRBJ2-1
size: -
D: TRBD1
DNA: TGTGCCAGCAGTTACTCGAGATCACAGGGGTTGATCTTCTTC
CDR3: CASSYSRSQGLIFF

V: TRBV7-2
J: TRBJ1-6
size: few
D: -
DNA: TGTGCCAGCAGCTCCCCCGATTCACCCCTCCACTTT
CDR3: CASSSPDSPLHF

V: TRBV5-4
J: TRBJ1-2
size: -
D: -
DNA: TGTGCCAGCAGCTTGGCCGCAGGGGAGTCTGGCTACACCTTC
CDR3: CASSLAAGESGYTF

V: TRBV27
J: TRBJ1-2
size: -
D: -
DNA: TGTGCCAGCAGAGACCAGGGCTATGGCTACACCTTC
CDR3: CASRDQGYGYTF

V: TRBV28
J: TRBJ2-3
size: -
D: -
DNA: TGTACCAGCAGTTTTACGGAGGCCGCAGATACGCAGTATTTT
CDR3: CTSSFTEAADTQYF

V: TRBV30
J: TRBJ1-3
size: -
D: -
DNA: TGTGCCTGGGCGAGCCCGGGGGACACCATATATTTT
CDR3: CAWASPGDTIYF

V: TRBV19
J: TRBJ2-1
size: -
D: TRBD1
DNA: TGTGCCAGTAGTGCAAAGACAGGGATCCTTCCTAATGAGCAGTTCTTC
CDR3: CASSAKTGILPNEQFF

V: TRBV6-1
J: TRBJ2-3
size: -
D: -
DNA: TGTGCCAGCAGTGAAGATTTAAACACAGATACGCAGTATTTT
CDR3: CASSEDLNTDTQYF

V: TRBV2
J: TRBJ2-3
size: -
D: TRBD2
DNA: TGTGCCAGCAGTGAACTAGCGGGGGGGATGGATACGCAGTATTTT
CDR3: CASSELAGGMDTQYF